The TCR beta chain under discussion was sequenced for a study of blood T cell repertoires in COVID-19. Clones were read by immunoSEQ multiplex PCR, and TCRdb kept only the in-frame ones, dropping some. The sample carries 250,000 to 350,000 clones, approximately 84% recorded once. Enrollment of patients from Seattle took place during active infection, with longitudinal follow-up. This CDR3 contains 14 residues. The V end was cut by 1 base, the J end by 9 bases, with 10 bases between. Germline CDR1 and CDR2: SEHNR and FQNEAQ (reference sequence). The genes are TRBV7-9 and TRBJ1-6; no definite D call. The receptor's source is a human donor with COVID-19, enrolled during active disease. The donor label of this sample is uncertain. Material: peripheral blood. In DNA form, the CDR3 reads TGTGCCAGCAGCTTAGGCACGGGGAGTTCACCCCTCCACTTT. Its translation is CASSLGTGSSPLHF. Filled out from reference TRBV7-9 and TRBJ1-6, the complete variable domain reads DTGVSQNPRHKITKRGQNVTFRCDPISEHNRLYWYRQTLGQGPEFLTYFQNEAQLEKSRLLSDRFSAERPKGSFSTLEIQRTEQGDSAMYLCASSLGTGSSPLHFGNGTRLTVT.